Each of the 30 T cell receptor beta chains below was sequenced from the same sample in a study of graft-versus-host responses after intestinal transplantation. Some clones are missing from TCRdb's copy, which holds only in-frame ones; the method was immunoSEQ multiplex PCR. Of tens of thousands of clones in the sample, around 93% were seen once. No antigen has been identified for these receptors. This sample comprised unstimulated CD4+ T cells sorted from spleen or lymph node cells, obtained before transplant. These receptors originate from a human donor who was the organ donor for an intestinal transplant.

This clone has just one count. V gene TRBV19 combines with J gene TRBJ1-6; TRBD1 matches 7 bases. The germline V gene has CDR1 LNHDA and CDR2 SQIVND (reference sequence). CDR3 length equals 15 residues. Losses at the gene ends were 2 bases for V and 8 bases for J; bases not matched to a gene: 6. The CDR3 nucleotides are TGTGCCAGTAGTATAAGGGGGACAGAATATTCACCCCTCCACTTT. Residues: CASSIRGTEYSPLHF. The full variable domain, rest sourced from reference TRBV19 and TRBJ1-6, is DGGITQSPKYLFRKEGQNVTLSCEQNLNHDAMYWYRQDPGQGLRLIYYSQIVNDFQKGDIAEGYSVSREKKESFPLTVTSAQKNPTAFYLCASSIRGTEYSPLHFGNGTRLTVT.

CDR3 nucleotides: TGCGCCAGCAGCCAACTCTGGGCGGTGTTGCCGAACTATGGCTACACCTTC. Translation: CASSQLWAVLPNYGYTF. The V gene is TRBV4-1, the J gene TRBJ1-2; D is unclear. Germline V lookup: CDR1 MGHRA, CDR2 YSYEKL. V was trimmed by 2 bases and J by 2 bases, leaving 18 bases between them. CDR3 length: 17 amino acids.

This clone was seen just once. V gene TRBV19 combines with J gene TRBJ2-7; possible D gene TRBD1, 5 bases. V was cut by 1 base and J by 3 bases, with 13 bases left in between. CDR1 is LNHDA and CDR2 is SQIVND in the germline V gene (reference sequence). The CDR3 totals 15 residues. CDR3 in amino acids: CASSIGGSRIYEQYF. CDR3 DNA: TGTGCCAGTAGTATAGGGGGCTCCCGTATCTACGAGCAGTACTTC. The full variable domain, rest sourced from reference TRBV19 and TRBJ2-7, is DGGITQSPKYLFRKEGQNVTLSCEQNLNHDAMYWYRQDPGQGLRLIYYSQIVNDFQKGDIAEGYSVSREKKESFPLTVTSAQKNPTAFYLCASSIGGSRIYEQYFGPGTRLTVT.

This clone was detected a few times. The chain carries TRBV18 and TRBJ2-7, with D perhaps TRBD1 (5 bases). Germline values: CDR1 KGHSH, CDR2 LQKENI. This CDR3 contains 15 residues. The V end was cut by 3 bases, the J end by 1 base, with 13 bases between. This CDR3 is CASSPTRTRSYEQYF. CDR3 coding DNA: TGTGCCAGCTCACCCACGCGGACAAGATCCTACGAGCAGTACTTC. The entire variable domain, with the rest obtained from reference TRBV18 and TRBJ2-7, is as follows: NAGVMQNPRHLVRRRGQEARLRCSPMKGHSHVYWYRQLPEEGLKFMVYLQKENIIDESGMPKERFSAEFPKEGPSILRIQQVVRGDSAAYFCASSPTRTRSYEQYFGPGTRLTVT.

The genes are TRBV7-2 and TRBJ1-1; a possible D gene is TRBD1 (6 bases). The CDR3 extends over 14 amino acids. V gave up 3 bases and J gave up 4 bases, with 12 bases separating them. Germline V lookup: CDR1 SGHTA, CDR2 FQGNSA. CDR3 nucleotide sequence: TGTGCCAGCAGCTTTACAGGGTACGCCACTGAAGCTTTCTTT. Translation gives CASSFTGYATEAFF.

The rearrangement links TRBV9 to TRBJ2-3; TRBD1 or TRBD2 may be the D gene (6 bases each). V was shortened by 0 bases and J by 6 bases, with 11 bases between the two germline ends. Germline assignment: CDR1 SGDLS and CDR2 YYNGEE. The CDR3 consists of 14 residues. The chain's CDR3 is CASSVVGGHDTQYF. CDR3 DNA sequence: TGTGCCAGCAGCGTAGTCGGGGGCCACGATACGCAGTATTTT.

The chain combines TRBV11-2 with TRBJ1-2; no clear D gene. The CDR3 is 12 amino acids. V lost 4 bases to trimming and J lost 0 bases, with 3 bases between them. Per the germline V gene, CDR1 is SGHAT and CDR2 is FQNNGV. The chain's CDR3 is CASSSSNYGYTF. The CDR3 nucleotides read TGTGCCAGCAGCTCGTCTAACTATGGCTACACCTTC.

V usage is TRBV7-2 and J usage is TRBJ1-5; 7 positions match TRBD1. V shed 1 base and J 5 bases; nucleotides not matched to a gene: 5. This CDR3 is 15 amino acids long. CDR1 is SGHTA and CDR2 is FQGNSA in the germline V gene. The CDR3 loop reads CASSLVAGGDQPQHF. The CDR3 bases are TGTGCCAGCAGCTTAGTAGCAGGGGGGGATCAGCCCCAGCATTTT.

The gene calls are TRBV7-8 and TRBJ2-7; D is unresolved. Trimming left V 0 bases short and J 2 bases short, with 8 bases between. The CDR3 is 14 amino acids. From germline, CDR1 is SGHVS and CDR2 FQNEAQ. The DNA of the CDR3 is TGTGCCAGCAGCTTAGCCAGGAACCCCTACGAGCAGTACTTC. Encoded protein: CASSLARNPYEQYF.

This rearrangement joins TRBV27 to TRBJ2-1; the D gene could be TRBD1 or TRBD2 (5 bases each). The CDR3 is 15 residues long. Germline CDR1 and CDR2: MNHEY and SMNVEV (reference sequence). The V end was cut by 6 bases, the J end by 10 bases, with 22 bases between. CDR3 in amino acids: CASSRRWDAHREQFF. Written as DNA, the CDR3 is TGTGCCAGCAGCCGCCGCTGGGACGCCCACCGCGAGCAGTTCTTC.

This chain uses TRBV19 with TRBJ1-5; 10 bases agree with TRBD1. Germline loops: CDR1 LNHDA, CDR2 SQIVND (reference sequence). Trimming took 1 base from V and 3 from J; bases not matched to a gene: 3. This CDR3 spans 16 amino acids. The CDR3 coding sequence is TGTGCCAGTAGTATAGGGACAGGGGGTGCCAATCAGCCCCAGCATTTT. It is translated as CASSIGTGGANQPQHF.

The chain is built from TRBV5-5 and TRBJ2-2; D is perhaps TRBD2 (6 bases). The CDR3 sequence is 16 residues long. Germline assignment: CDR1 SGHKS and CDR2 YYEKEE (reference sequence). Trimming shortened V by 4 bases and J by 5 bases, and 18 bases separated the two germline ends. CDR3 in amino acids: CASSHTGVALTGELFF. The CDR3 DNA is TGTGCCAGCAGCCATACGGGGGTGGCCCTTACCGGGGAGCTGTTTTTT. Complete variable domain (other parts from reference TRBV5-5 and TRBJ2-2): DAGVTQSPTHLIKTRGQQVTLRCSPISGHKSVSWYQQVLGQGPQFIFQYYEKEERGRGNFPDRFSARQFPNYSSELNVNALLLGDSALYLCASSHTGVALTGELFFGEGSRLTVL.

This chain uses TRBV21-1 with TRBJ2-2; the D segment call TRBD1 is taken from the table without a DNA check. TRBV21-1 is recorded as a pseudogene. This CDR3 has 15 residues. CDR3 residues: CASTNPPSGVRELFF. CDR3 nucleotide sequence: TGTGCCAGCACCAATCCCCCTTCAGGGGTAAGGGAGCTGTTTTTT.

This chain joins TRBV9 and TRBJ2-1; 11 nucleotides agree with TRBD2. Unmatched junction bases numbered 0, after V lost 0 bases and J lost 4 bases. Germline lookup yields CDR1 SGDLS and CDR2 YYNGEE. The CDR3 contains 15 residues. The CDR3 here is CASSVGLAGYNEQFF. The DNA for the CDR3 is TGTGCCAGCAGCGTAGGACTAGCGGGGTACAATGAGCAGTTCTTC.

As DNA, the CDR3 is TGTGCCAGCAGCTTCCCAGGAGGGGTTCAGTACTTC. It specifies CASSFPGGVQYF. The chain carries TRBV7-6 and TRBJ2-4, with D tentatively TRBD2 (6 bases). The CDR3 extends over 12 amino acids. CDR1 and CDR2 (germline): SGHVS, FNYEAQ. Trimming took 3 bases from V and 11 from J, leaving 11 bases between them.

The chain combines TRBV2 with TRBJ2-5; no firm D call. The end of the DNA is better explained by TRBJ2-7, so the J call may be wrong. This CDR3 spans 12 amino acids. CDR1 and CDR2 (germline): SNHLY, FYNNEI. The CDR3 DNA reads TGTGCCAGCAGTAGGTCCCGCTACGAGCAGTACTTC. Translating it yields CASSRSRYEQYF.

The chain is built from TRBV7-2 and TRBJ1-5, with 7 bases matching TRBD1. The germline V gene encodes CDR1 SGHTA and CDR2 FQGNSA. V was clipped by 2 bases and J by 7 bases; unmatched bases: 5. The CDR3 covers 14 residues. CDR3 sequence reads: CASSLTGDGQPQHF. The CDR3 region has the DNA TGTGCCAGCAGCTTAACAGGGGACGGCCAGCCCCAGCATTTT.

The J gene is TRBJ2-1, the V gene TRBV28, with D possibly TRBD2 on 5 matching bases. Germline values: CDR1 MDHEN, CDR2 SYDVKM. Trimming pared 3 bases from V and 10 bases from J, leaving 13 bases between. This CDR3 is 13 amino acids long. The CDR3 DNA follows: TGTGCCAGCAGTTTCGGGGTAATTGGGGAGCAGTTCTTC. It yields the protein CASSFGVIGEQFF.

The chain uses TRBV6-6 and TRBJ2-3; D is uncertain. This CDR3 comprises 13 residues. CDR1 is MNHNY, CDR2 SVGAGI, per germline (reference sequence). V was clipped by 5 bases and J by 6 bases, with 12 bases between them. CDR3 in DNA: TGTGCCAGCAGTAAACGGATGTCTGATACGCAGTATTTT. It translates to CASSKRMSDTQYF.

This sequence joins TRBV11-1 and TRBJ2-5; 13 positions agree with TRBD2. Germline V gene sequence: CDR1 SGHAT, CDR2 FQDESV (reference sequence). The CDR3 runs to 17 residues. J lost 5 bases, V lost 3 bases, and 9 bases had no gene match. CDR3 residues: CASSLTSGGPEWETQYF. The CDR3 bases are TGTGCCAGCAGCTTGACTAGCGGGGGGCCCGAGTGGGAGACCCAGTACTTC. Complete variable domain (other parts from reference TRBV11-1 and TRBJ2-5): EAEVAQSPRYKITEKSQAVAFWCDPISGHATLYWYRQILGQGPELLVQFQDESVVDDSQLPKDRFSAERLKGVDSTLKIQPAELGDSAMYLCASSLTSGGPEWETQYFGPGTRLLVL.

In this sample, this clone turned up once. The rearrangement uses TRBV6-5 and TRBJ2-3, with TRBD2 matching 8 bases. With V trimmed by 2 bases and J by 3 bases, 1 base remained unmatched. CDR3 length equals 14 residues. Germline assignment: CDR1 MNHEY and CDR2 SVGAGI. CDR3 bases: TGTGCCAGCAGTTACCGACTAGCGACAGATACGCAGTATTTT. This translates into CASSYRLATDTQYF.

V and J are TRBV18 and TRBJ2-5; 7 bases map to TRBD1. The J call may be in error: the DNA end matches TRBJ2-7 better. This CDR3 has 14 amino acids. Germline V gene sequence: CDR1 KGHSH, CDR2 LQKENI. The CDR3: CASSPSLTGSEQYF. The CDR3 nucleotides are TGTGCCAGCTCACCTAGCTTGACAGGGAGCGAGCAGTACTTC.

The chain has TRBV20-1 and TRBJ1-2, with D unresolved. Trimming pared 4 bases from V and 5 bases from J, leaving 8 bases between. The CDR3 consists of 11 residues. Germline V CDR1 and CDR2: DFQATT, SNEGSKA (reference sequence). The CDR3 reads CSAKSVYGYTF. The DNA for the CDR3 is TGCAGTGCTAAATCAGTTTATGGCTACACCTTC.

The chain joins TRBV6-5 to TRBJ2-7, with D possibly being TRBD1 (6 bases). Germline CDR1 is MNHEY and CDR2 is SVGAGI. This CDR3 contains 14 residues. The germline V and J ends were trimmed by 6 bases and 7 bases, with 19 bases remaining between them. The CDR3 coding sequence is TGTGCCAGCAGGGGGGCAGGGAAGGGAGAAGAGCAGTACTTC. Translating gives CASRGAGKGEEQYF.

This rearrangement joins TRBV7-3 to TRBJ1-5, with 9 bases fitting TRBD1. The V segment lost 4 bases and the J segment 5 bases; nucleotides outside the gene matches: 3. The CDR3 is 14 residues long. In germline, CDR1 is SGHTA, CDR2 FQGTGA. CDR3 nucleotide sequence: TGTGCCAGCAGCTCGAACAGGGGGCATCAGCCCCAGCATTTT. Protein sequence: CASSSNRGHQPQHF.

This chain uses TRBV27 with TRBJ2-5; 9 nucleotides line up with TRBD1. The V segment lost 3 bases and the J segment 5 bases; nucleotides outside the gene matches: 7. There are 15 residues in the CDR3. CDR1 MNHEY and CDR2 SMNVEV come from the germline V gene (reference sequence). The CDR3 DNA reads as TGTGCCAGCAGTTTGTCTACAGGGGGCCGGGAGACCCAGTACTTC. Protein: CASSLSTGGRETQYF.

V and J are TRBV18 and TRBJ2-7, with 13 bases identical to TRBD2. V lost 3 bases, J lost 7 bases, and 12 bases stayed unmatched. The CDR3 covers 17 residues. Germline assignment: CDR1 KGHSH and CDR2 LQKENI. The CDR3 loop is CASSPGLAGKVLGEQYF. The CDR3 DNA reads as TGTGCCAGCTCACCGGGACTAGCGGGGAAGGTCTTGGGAGAGCAGTACTTC.

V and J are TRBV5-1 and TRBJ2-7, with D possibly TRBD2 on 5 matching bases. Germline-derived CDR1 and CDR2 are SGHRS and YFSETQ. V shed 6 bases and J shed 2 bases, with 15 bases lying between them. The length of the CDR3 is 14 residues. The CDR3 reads CASTPTAGAYEQYF. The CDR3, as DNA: TGCGCCAGCACCCCTACGGCCGGGGCCTACGAGCAGTACTTC.

This CDR3 is CASSQDTSAGTSGETQYF. The CDR3 DNA reads as TGCGCCAGCAGCCAAGATACTAGCGCGGGGACTAGCGGGGAGACCCAGTACTTC. This chain connects TRBV4-3 to TRBJ2-5; 12 positions match TRBD2. There are 18 residues in the CDR3. Trimming took 0 bases from V and 5 from J; bases not matched to a gene: 10. CDR1 and CDR2 (germline): LGHNA, YSLEER.

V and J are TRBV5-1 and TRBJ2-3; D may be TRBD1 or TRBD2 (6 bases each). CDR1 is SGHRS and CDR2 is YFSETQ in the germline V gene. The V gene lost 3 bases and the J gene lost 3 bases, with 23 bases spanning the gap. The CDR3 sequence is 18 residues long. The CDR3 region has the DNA TGCGCCAGCAGCTGGGACCTTGGGGGGCGGGGTGGGACAGATACGCAGTATTTT. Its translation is CASSWDLGGRGGTDTQYF.